This T cell receptor (beta chain) originates from a study of neurological immune-mediated disorders. Overall study results and limits: Across subjects, no CDR3 amino acid sequence appeared in expanded clones of more than one subject, a finding that suggested private repertoires in all groups. The most TCR clonal expansion was seen in HTLV-1-associated myelopathy, whereas the least was seen in multiple sclerosis, below the level in healthy controls.

Germline values: CDR1 SGHTA, CDR2 FQGNSA. This CDR3 is built from 15 residues. Trimming removed 4 bases at V and 2 bases at J, with 13 bases between. This clonotype occurred many times. Its antigen is still unknown. The unsorted libraries were produced from 2 million PBMCs held at -80 C. 5'RACE generated cDNA with 10-nucleotide random UMIs. Via MiXCR, TCRdb re-called the 5' RACE reads, giving one row per CDR3 protein. The sample includes approximately 66,000 distinct CDR3 sequences, 4.5% seen only once; the top ten take around 7%. The sequence was collected from a young man with multiple sclerosis. The chain combines TRBV7-2 with TRBJ2-3; D possibly uses TRBD1 or TRBD2 (7 bases each). Sequenced sample: PBMCs. The CDR3 DNA reads TGTGCCAGCAGCTCCAGGGGGGGGTCCACAGATACGCAGTATTTT. Amino acid sequence: CASSSRGGSTDTQYF. Full variable domain (outside the CDR3, taken from reference TRBV7-2 and TRBJ2-3): GAGVSQSPSNKVTEKGKDVELRCDPISGHTALYWYRQSLGQGLEFLIYFQGNSAPDKSGLPSDRFSAERTGGSVSTLTIQRTQQEDSAVYLCASSSRGGSTDTQYFGPGTRLTVL.